Listed below are T cell receptor beta chains from one sample, sequenced in a study of cytotoxic CD8 clonotypes in ibrutinib-treated CLL. Clones were read by immunoSEQ multiplex PCR, and TCRdb kept only the in-frame ones, dropping some. The data show roughly 200,000 clones, about 75% seen once. Material: PBMCs, obtained after 12 months of ibrutinib treatment. These receptors were taken from a human donor with chronic lymphocytic leukemia. Both conserved end residues are part of each CDR3. D genes are given only for firm matches. Size values are once, few and many counts, or a class for expanded clones, and some rows have none.

J | D | V | length | size | DNA | CDR3
TRBJ1-1 | . | TRBV30 | 13 | . | TGTGCCTGGAGGGCCACAGCGAACACTGAAGCTTTCTTT | CAWRATANTEAFF
TRBJ2-1 | TRBD1 | TRBV7-9 | 16 | . | TGTGCCAGCAGCCCCCGGGACAGCCGCTCCTACAATGAGCAGTTCTTC | CASSPRDSRSYNEQFF
TRBJ1-1 | . | TRBV11-2 | 14 | . | TGTGCCAGCAGCTTAGGGGGTCCGAACACTGAAGCTTTCTTT | CASSLGGPNTEAFF
TRBJ1-2 | TRBD1 | TRBV10-3 | 13 | once | TGTGCCATCAGTGCGACAGGGGAAAATGGCTACACCTTC | CAISATGENGYTF
TRBJ2-5 | TRBD2 | TRBV30 | 15 | . | TGTGCCTGGAGTGTGGCGAGCGGGAGGGCGATCGGTTTGAACTTC | CAWSVASGRAIGLNF
TRBJ1-2 | TRBD1 | TRBV7-9 | 13 | . | TGTGCCAGCAGTTATACAGGGGGTGGCGGCTACACCTTC | CASSYTGGGGYTF
TRBJ2-3 | . | TRBV29-1 | 10 | . | TGCAGCGTTGAAGATTGGACTCCCAGTTTT | CSVEDWTPSF
TRBJ2-1 | . | TRBV23-1 | 14 | once | TGCGCCAGCAGTCAATACGGAGGGCGGGTTGAGCAGTTCTTC | CASSQYGGRVEQFF
TRBJ2-7 | . | TRBV10-3 | 16 | . | TGTGCCATCAGTGAATTGAGGGGGAGTCGTAGAGACGAGCAGTACTTC | CAISELRGSRRDEQYF
TRBJ1-1 | . | TRBV15 | 14 | . | TGTGCCACCAGCAGAGGAAATTCGGGAACAGAAGCTTTCTTT | CATSRGNSGTEAFF
TRBJ1-1 | TRBD1 | TRBV27 | 14 | . | TGTGCCAGCAGAGGGGGCGCGGTGAACACTGAAGCTTTCTTT | CASRGGAVNTEAFF
TRBJ1-4 | . | TRBV19 | 14 | . | TGTGCCAGTACCACGGGGGACACTAATGAAAAACTGTTTTTT | CASTTGDTNEKLFF
TRBJ2-7 | TRBD1 | TRBV6-5 | 15 | . | TGTGCCAGCAGGCGGGCCGGGACAGGGTCCTACGAGCAGTACTTC | CASRRAGTGSYEQYF
TRBJ1-1 | . | TRBV6-1 | 12 | . | TGTGCCAGCAGTGCAGGGATTCCTGAAGCTTTCTTT | CASSAGIPEAFF
TRBJ1-1 | . | TRBV6-6 | 15 | . | TGTGCCAGCGAACTAACCGGTATCGTAGGCACTGAAGCTTTCTTT | CASELTGIVGTEAFF
TRBJ1-2 | . | TRBV29-1 | 14 | . | TGCAGCGTTAAAGAGCGGGACGGCTTCTATGGCTACACCTTC | CSVKERDGFYGYTF
TRBJ2-3 | . | TRBV6-5 | 14 | . | TGTGCCAGCACTAGGGGTCCTCCCCCAGATACGCAGTATTTT | CASTRGPPPDTQYF
TRBJ2-2 | TRBD1 | TRBV19 | 14 | . | TGTGCCAGTAGTAGGACAGGGAACACCGGGGAGCTGTTTTTT | CASSRTGNTGELFF
TRBJ1-2 | . | TRBV11-2 | 12 | . | TGTGCCAGCAGCTCCGACTCCTATGGCTACACCTTC | CASSSDSYGYTF
TRBJ1-6 | . | TRBV4-1 | 17 | . | TGCGCCAGCAGCCTCCTCTCCGGTCGGGGGCCTAATTCACCCCTCCACTTT | CASSLLSGRGPNSPLHF
TRBJ1-1 | . | TRBV5-1 | 13 | . | TGCGCCAGCAGCCCTCCGGGACGGAATGAAGCTTTCTTT | CASSPPGRNEAFF
TRBJ2-2 | . | TRBV29-1 | 15 | . | TGCAGCGTTGAAGATACAGGGATGAACACCGGGGAGCTGTTTTTT | CSVEDTGMNTGELFF
TRBJ1-2 | . | TRBV6-9 | 11 | few | TGTGCCAGCAGTTCTTACTATGGCTACACCTTC | CASSSYYGYTF
TRBJ2-5 | . | TRBV28 | 14 | . | TGTGCCAGCAGTTCCAATTCATTTCTCGAGACCCAGTACTTC | CASSSNSFLETQYF
TRBJ1-2 | . | TRBV27 | 15 | . | TGTGCCAGCAGTCCAAACGGACTCCCGGGTGGTGGCTACACCTTC | CASSPNGLPGGGYTF
TRBJ2-1 | . | TRBV30 | 13 | . | TGTGCCTGGAGTGTACAGGGCGCCCATGAGCAGTTCTTC | CAWSVQGAHEQFF
TRBJ1-3 | . | TRBV29-1 | 13 | . | TGCAGCGTTGAAATCAGGGATGGAAACACCATATATTTT | CSVEIRDGNTIYF
TRBJ1-5 | . | TRBV19 | 12 | few | TGTGCCAGTAGTATGTTTGGGGAGGCCCAGCATTTT | CASSMFGEAQHF
TRBJ2-3 | . | TRBV19 | 13 | . | TGTGCCACAATTCATACCCCAGGGGTGTCGATGTATTTT | CATIHTPGVSMYF
TRBJ1-6 | . | TRBV7-3 | 13 | . | TGTGCCAGCGCTACAACCCTAAATTCACCCCTCCACTTT | CASATTLNSPLHF
TRBJ1-2 | . | TRBV6-5 | 12 | few | TGTGCCAGCAGTTTAGGAGGCTATGGCTACACCTTC | CASSLGGYGYTF
TRBJ2-7 | . | TRBV6-6 | 13 | . | TGTGCCAGCCGGCCCTTGATGGGTGGAGAGCAGTACTTC | CASRPLMGGEQYF
TRBJ2-7 | . | TRBV6-5 | 12 | few | TGTGCCAGCAGAACGGGAGTTTACGAGCAGTACTTC | CASRTGVYEQYF
TRBJ2-2 | TRBD1 | TRBV30 | 15 | . | TGTGCCTGGAGTAAGGGGACAGGGGTTGCCGGGGAGCTGTTTTTT | CAWSKGTGVAGELFF
TRBJ2-1 | . | TRBV6-5 | 16 | . | TGTGCCAGCAGTTACTCCTCGGGGCGCCCGAGCAATGAGCAGTTCTTC | CASSYSSGRPSNEQFF
TRBJ2-5 | . | TRBV5-6 | 15 | . | TGTGCCAGCAGCTTGGTAGTATCGGGTGGAGAGACCCAGTACTTC | CASSLVVSGGETQYF
TRBJ1-3 | . | TRBV9 | 14 | . | TGTGCCAGCAGCGGAATCTCGGGCCCAAGGACCATATATTTT | CASSGISGPRTIYF
TRBJ1-2 | . | TRBV28 | 15 | once | TGTGCCAGCCAGCAGTCGGGACACAGCAACTATGGCTACACCTTC | CASQQSGHSNYGYTF
TRBJ1-5 | . | TRBV19 | 10 | . | TGTGCCACCCCACGACAGCCCCAGCATTTT | CATPRQPQHF
TRBJ2-1 | . | TRBV30 | 12 | . | TGTGCCTGGAGTGTACAGAGGAATGAGCAGTTCTTC | CAWSVQRNEQFF